This T cell receptor beta chain was identified in a study of OX40 agonist ivuxolimab in advanced cancers. The study in broad terms: Ivuxolimab was an agonistic, fully human IgG2 monoclonal antibody directed against OX40 (CD134), a costimulatory receptor. The dose-escalation cohort was over 70% male with a mean age of roughly 60 years, ranging from roughly 20 to 80. Peripheral TCRbeta sequencing was intended to test whether TCR sequence diversity was altered and clonal T-cell expansion was caused by ivuxolimab. Partial responses occurred in three dose-escalation patients: two with cutaneous melanoma and one with hepatocellular carcinoma. Prior anti-PD-1, anti-PD-L1 or anti-CTLA-4 therapy was permitted, and about two fifths of dose-escalation patients had received checkpoint inhibitors. Intravenous ivuxolimab was administered to patients every 2 weeks at six dose levels: 0.01, 0.1, 0.3, 1.5, 3 and 10 mg/kg. Of the roughly 54 patients in dose escalation, around 20 had hepatocellular carcinoma, roughly 15 had melanoma, 9 had renal cell carcinoma and 9 had head and neck cancer. The paper covers the monotherapy dose-escalation part of the phase I ivuxolimab trial, which included N = 52 patients. On the study overall, not on this receptor specifically: The antigen specificity of the clonally expanded peripheral T cells was not determined. At doses from 0.1 to 3.0 mg/kg, clonal expansion was seen in both CD4+ and CD8+ blood T cells between baseline and week 6. Low levels of normalized T-cell clonal expansion were also seen in some nonresponding patients. In the 0.1-3.0 mg/kg groups, partial responders were among the patients with the lowest normalized peripheral clonal expansion, particularly in CD8+ T cells. On average, CD8+ T cells showed more expanded clones than CD4+ T cells after ivuxolimab.

On this clone: There is no known antigen for this receptor. No much larger clonotype is one base removed from it; base qualities were not supplied.

Genomic DNA was isolated from the sorted cells so that the TCRbeta CDR3 region could be sequenced. The immunoSEQ Assay was used to sequence the TCRbeta CDR3 regions. TCRdb carries this immuneACCESS record with in-frame sequences only. Its versions omit some clonotypes, under half of them owing to an unresolved V gene in the studies checked, with the rest unexplained. Across this sample there are about 60,000 clones, with approximately 90% seen only once. 1.9% of the sample is held by the ten biggest clonotypes. The V end loses 6 bases and the J end loses 3 bases, and a stretch of 12 bases separates them. CDR1 and CDR2 are read off the germline V gene as MDHEN and SYDVKM. The CDR3 runs 15 amino acids, cysteine and phenylalanine included. The retained sequence is limited to the CDR3, 45 bases, with the frame set at the first base. The trial excluded patients who had a history of autoimmune disease or were on systemic immunosuppression. Peripheral blood for TCR sequencing was collected from all dose cohorts at baseline, on cycle 4 day 1, and on cycle 7 day 1. The samples were taken from a phase I, first-in-human, multicenter, open-label dose-escalation trial of ivuxolimab. Adults with locally advanced or metastatic melanoma, renal cell carcinoma, hepatocellular carcinoma or head and neck squamous cell carcinoma were enrolled in the trial. Before TCR sequencing, CD4+ T cells and CD8+ T cells from peripheral blood were sorted into separate populations.

The receptor was isolated from an adult with an advanced solid tumor such as melanoma, head and neck, liver or kidney cancer. The chain is made from TRBV28 and TRBJ1-6; a tentative D call is TRBD1 (5 bases match). This specimen consisted of CD4+ or CD8+ T cells sorted from blood, obtained in a trial of the OX40 agonist ivuxolimab. This receptor carries the CDR3 CASRGGSIYNSPLHF. The nucleotide sequence reads as follows: TGTGCCAGCAGGGGGGGGTCTATCTATAATTCACCCCTCCACTTT.